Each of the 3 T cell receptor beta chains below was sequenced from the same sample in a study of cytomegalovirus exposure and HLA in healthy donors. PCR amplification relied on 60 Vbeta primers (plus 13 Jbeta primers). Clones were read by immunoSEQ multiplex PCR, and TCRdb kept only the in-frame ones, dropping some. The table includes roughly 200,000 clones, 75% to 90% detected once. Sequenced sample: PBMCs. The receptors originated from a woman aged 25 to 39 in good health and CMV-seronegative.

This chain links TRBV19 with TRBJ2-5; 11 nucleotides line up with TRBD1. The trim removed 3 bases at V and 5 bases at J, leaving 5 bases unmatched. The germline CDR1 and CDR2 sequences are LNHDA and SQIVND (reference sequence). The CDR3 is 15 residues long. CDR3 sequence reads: CASSIGQGAWETQYF. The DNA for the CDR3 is TGTGCCAGTAGTATTGGACAGGGGGCATGGGAGACCCAGTACTTC.

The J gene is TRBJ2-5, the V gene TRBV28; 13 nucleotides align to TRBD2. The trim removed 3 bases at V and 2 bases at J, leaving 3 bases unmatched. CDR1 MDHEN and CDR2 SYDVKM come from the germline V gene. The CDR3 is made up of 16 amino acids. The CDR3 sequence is CASSFPGLAGQETQYF. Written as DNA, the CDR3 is TGTGCCAGCAGTTTTCCGGGACTAGCGGGACAAGAGACCCAGTACTTC.

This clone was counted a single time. The CDR3 nucleotides are TGTGCCAGCAGCTCCCCCTCATCGGGCTCCTACGAGCAGTACTTC. It translates to CASSSPSSGSYEQYF. The J gene is TRBJ2-7, the V gene TRBV7-9; no firm D call. Germline V gene lookup returns CDR1 SEHNR and CDR2 FQNEAQ (reference sequence). This CDR3 is built from 15 residues. V was shortened by 4 bases and J by 0 bases, with 13 bases between the two germline ends.